These 8 T cell receptor beta chains share one sample of origin, sequenced in a study of tumor-infiltrating lymphocytes in localized non-small cell lung cancer. Sequenced by immunoSEQ multiplex PCR; TCRdb stores in-frame clones only, minus some. The data hold several thousand clones, with roughly 71% observed a single time. The sample consisted of lung tumor tissue. These receptors were obtained from a human donor with non-small cell lung cancer.

The chain uses TRBV7-9 and TRBJ1-4; tentative D call: TRBD1 (5 bases). The CDR3 runs to 15 residues. Trimming removed 0 bases at V and 8 bases at J, with 13 bases between. Germline values: CDR1 SEHNR, CDR2 FQNEAQ (reference sequence). CDR3 loop: CASSLARQGEEKLFF. CDR3 nucleotide sequence: TGTGCCAGCAGCTTAGCGCGGCAGGGAGAGGAAAAACTGTTTTTT.

This clone came up once. The chain links TRBV5-4 to TRBJ2-1; no clear D gene. In germline, CDR1 is SGHNT, CDR2 YYREEE (reference sequence). Trimming shortened V by 4 bases and J by 6 bases, and 17 bases separated the two germline ends. The CDR3 totals 15 residues. The CDR3 DNA follows: TGTGCCAGCAGCCCTCCCCCTCCCCGGGTCAATGAGCAGTTCTTC. It yields the protein CASSPPPPRVNEQFF.

This chain connects TRBV28 to TRBJ1-2; the D gene is possibly TRBD1 (5 bases). Germline V gene lookup returns CDR1 MDHEN and CDR2 SYDVKM. The CDR3 is 14 residues long. Trimming shortened V by 2 bases and J by 7 bases, and 14 bases separated the two germline ends. CDR3 amino acids: CASSLIGGESGYTF. The CDR3 nucleotides read TGTGCCAGCAGTTTAATCGGGGGAGAGAGTGGCTACACCTTC.

The J gene is TRBJ1-6, the V gene TRBV6-5; tentative D call: TRBD1 (6 bases). V lost 6 bases to trimming and J lost 7 bases, with 13 bases between them. The germline V gene has CDR1 MNHEY and CDR2 SVGAGI. CDR3 length: 14 residues. CDR3 DNA sequence: TGTGCCAGCAGGACCGTGGACAGAAATTCACCCCTCCACTTT. This translates into CASRTVDRNSPLHF.

The chain links TRBV7-2 to TRBJ2-5, with no clear D. Deletions cut 5 bases from V and 2 bases from J, with 15 bases between. Germline V gene sequence: CDR1 SGHTA, CDR2 FQGNSA. The CDR3 is made up of 15 amino acids. The CDR3 here is CASSLGIHSQETQYF. The CDR3 DNA is TGTGCCAGCAGCCTAGGGATCCACTCACAAGAGACCCAGTACTTC.

V gene TRBV6-5 combines with J gene TRBJ1-2, with 7 bases matching TRBD1. Per the germline V gene, CDR1 is MNHEY and CDR2 is SVGAGI. This CDR3 spans 13 amino acids. Trimming removed 6 bases from V and 7 bases from J; junction bases left unmatched: 8. Written as DNA, the CDR3 is TGTGCCAGCAGCCCGGGACAGTTCGGTGGCTACACCTTC. It encodes CASSPGQFGGYTF.

A word on this clone: The germline gene is not matched at one end of the junction; a read error may be the cause. The sample carries other DNA sequences with the same CDR3. The chain couples TRBV30 to TRBJ1-1, with TRBD1 matching 8 bases. The CDR3 is 13 amino acids. The germline V gene encodes CDR1 GTSNPN and CDR2 SVGIG (reference sequence). The CDR3 DNA is TGCGCCTGGAGTGGACAGGGAGTCACTGAAGCTTTCTTT. Translation: CAWSGQGVTEAFF. Combining the CDR3 with reference TRBV30 and TRBJ1-1 gives the whole variable domain SQTIHQWPATLVQPVGSPLSLECTVEGTSNPNLYWYRQAAGRGLQLLFYSVGIGQISSEVPQNLSASRPQDRQFILSSKKLLLSDSGFYLCAWSGQGVTEAFFGQGTRLTVV.

This chain connects TRBV9 to TRBJ2-3; D remains ambiguous. The germline V gene has CDR1 SGDLS and CDR2 YYNGEE. Trimming left V 4 bases short and J 3 bases short, with 12 bases between. The CDR3 has 14 amino acids. CDR3 sequence (DNA): TGTGCCAGCAGCCCGCAGGTAGGGACAGATACGCAGTATTTT. This translates into CASSPQVGTDTQYF.